This T cell receptor beta chain was observed in a study of shared clonotypes between healthy human individuals. Study observations and caveats: Sequencing of the sorted subsets was shown by rarefaction to be incomplete despite large depth. With a handful of donors compared, 5% to 5.5% of naive CD4 clonotypes were shared. Investigators expected sequencing depth to affect clonotype sharing among donors.

Sorted subsets were amplified in replicate PCRs using 200 ng DNA, around 30,000 T cell genomes. The table came from immunoSEQ multiplex PCR; TCRdb's copy has only in-frame clones and leaves some out. This table has around 1.6 million clones, around 98% appearing once. As for this clone: Antigen unknown.

Germline CDR1 is GTSNPN and CDR2 is SVGIG (reference sequence). Trimming took 4 bases from V and 0 from J, leaving 13 bases between them. CDR3 length equals 15 residues. The sample taken for sequencing was naive CD4+ T cells sorted from blood. Stated subset: CD45RA+ positively selected. V is TRBV30 and J is TRBJ2-1; D gene uncertain. This TCR was sampled from a man in his thirties or forties in good health. DNA of the CDR3: TGTGCCTGGACTGGCGGACCGAGCTCCTACAATGAGCAGTTCTTC. It encodes CAWTGGPSSYNEQFF.